A single sample gave rise to the 22 T cell receptor beta chains below, sequenced in a study of vaccination effects on CD4 cells after COVID-19. Their antigens are not known. The repertoire was sequenced with immunoSEQ multiplex PCR; TCRdb's copy has only in-frame clones and lacks some. The repertoire holds tens of thousands of clones, with 65% to 75% as singletons. Before sequencing took place, the ViraFEST assay used viral peptide pools to expand antigen-specific CD4+ T cells. Culture lasted roughly 9 days before CD4+ T cell isolation. This individual tested PCR-positive for SARS-CoV-2 infection between March and December 2020. The sequencing used CD4+ T cells from PBMCs cultured with HIV peptides, collected before COVID-19 vaccination. Stated subset: HIV-1 Nef peptide pool negative control/reference culture. These receptors all stem from a human donor who had a prior SARS-CoV-2 infection.

This clone has a single count. CDR3 sequence reads: CASSELTGGSTPLHF. The DNA of the CDR3 is TGTGCCAGCAGTGAACTCACAGGGGGCTCGACACCCCTCCACTTT. The rearrangement joins TRBV25-1 to TRBJ1-6; 9 bases fit TRBD1. J was trimmed by 11 bases and V by 2 bases; bases with no gene match: 7. The CDR3 is 15 amino acids. Germline V gene data show CDR1 as MGHDK and CDR2 as SYGVNS.

This clone was seen more than once but under ten times. The V call is TRBV30, the J call TRBJ1-5; 12 bases are a match to TRBD1. Trimming at V came to 3 bases and at J to 1 base, leaving 10 bases not matched to a gene. The germline CDR1 and CDR2 sequences are GTSNPN and SVGIG (reference sequence). This CDR3 comprises 18 residues. The CDR3 DNA follows: TGTGCCTGGAGACCTGGGACAGGGGGCTTTCTGAGCAATCAGCCCCAGCATTTT. It translates to CAWRPGTGGFLSNQPQHF.

The rearrangement joins TRBV7-9 to TRBJ2-2, with a tentative D call TRBD1 (6 bases). V was shortened by 3 bases and J by 4 bases, with 12 bases between the two germline ends. There are 15 residues in the CDR3. Germline V gene sequence: CDR1 SEHNR, CDR2 FQNEAQ (reference sequence). The CDR3 here is CASSLPRGGTGELFF. The CDR3 region has the DNA TGTGCCAGCAGCTTGCCCAGAGGGGGCACCGGGGAGCTGTTTTTT.

This clone showed up just a few times. The J gene is TRBJ2-1, the V gene TRBV30; 11 positions agree with TRBD2. This CDR3 spans 20 amino acids. V shed 4 bases, J shed 0 bases, and the junction held 17 bases outside the gene matches. The germline CDR1 and CDR2 sequences are GTSNPN and SVGIG (reference sequence). The CDR3 protein is CAWMTLVASGGQSSYNEQFF. The CDR3 nucleotides read TGTGCCTGGATGACCTTGGTGGCTAGCGGGGGGCAAAGCTCCTACAATGAGCAGTTCTTC.

This rearrangement joins TRBV5-1 to TRBJ2-1; D is uncertain. The CDR3 is 16 residues long. Germline-derived CDR1 and CDR2 are SGHRS and YFSETQ. V was cut by 4 bases and J by 0 bases, with 14 bases left in between. The CDR3 loop reads CASSIVGGSSYNEQFF. In DNA form, the CDR3 reads TGCGCCAGCAGCATAGTTGGCGGCAGCTCCTACAATGAGCAGTTCTTC.

This clone was recorded a few times. This chain joins TRBV30 and TRBJ2-1; D possibly corresponds to TRBD1 (6 bases). This CDR3 has 14 amino acids. Trimming removed 4 bases at V and 3 bases at J, with 13 bases between. Germline CDR1 GTSNPN, CDR2 SVGIG (reference sequence). The CDR3 bases are TGTGCCTGGATTGCAGGGGACCGCTACAATGAGCAGTTCTTC. This translates into CAWIAGDRYNEQFF.

This chain joins TRBV7-9 and TRBJ2-3, with D perhaps being TRBD1 or TRBD2 (5 bases each). Per germline, CDR1 SEHNR and CDR2 FQNEAQ (reference sequence). Trimming pared 3 bases from V and 2 bases from J, leaving 18 bases between. The CDR3 spans 17 residues. The CDR3 here is CASSFFGGRAYTDTQYF. For the CDR3, the DNA is TGTGCCAGCAGCTTTTTTGGGGGACGAGCCTACACAGATACGCAGTATTTT.

This chain joins TRBV3-1 (or the pseudogene TRBV3-2) and TRBJ2-7; 7 nucleotides match TRBD2. Germline CDR1 and CDR2: LGHDT and YNNKEL (reference sequence). V lost 1 base, J lost 2 bases, and 5 bases stayed unmatched. The length of the CDR3 is 15 residues. The CDR3 sequence: CASSQGAAGAYEQYF. The DNA of the CDR3 is TGTGCCAGCAGCCAAGGCGCTGCGGGGGCCTACGAGCAGTACTTC.

The chain is built from TRBV4-3 and TRBJ1-2; the D is unclear. The germline V gene encodes CDR1 LGHNA and CDR2 YSLEER. This CDR3 has 16 residues. The V gene lost 6 bases and the J gene lost 3 bases, with 20 bases spanning the gap. The CDR3: CASRPSYPGFDYGYTF. CDR3 coding DNA: TGCGCCAGCAGGCCAAGTTACCCGGGCTTCGACTATGGCTACACCTTC.

This rearrangement joins TRBV11-2 to TRBJ2-7; unclear D gene. CDR1 SGHAT and CDR2 FQNNGV come from the germline V gene. The CDR3 sequence is 17 residues long. V dropped 4 bases and J dropped 2 bases, with 21 bases sitting between them. The CDR3 protein is CASSSLVRSSPPYEQYF. CDR3 sequence (DNA): TGTGCCAGCAGCTCCCTGGTTCGATCCAGCCCACCCTACGAGCAGTACTTC. The full variable domain, in which reference TRBV11-2 and TRBJ2-7 provide the parts outside the CDR3, is EAGVAQSPRYKIIEKRQSVAFWCNPISGHATLYWYQQILGQGPKLLIQFQNNGVVDDSQLPKDRFSAERLKGVDSTLKIQPAKLEDSAVYLCASSSLVRSSPPYEQYFGPGTRLTVT.

V gene TRBV11-2 combines with J gene TRBJ2-7, with D perhaps TRBD2 (5 bases). Germline CDR1 reads SGHAT; CDR2 reads FQNNGV. The CDR3 runs to 15 residues. The V gene lost 1 base and the J gene lost 6 bases, with 16 bases spanning the gap. The CDR3 DNA follows: TGTGCCAGCAGCTTAGGAGGAGGTTCGGTCTTCGAGCAGTACTTC. It is translated as CASSLGGGSVFEQYF.

The gene calls are TRBV11-2 and TRBJ2-1, with 7 positions matching TRBD2. V shed 7 bases, J shed 3 bases, and the junction held 12 bases outside the gene matches. From germline, CDR1 is SGHAT and CDR2 FQNNGV. The CDR3 is 16 residues long. As DNA, the CDR3 is TGTGCCAGCACCCAAAATCTAGCGGCTGGCTACAATGAGCAGTTCTTC. Encoded protein: CASTQNLAAGYNEQFF.

This rearrangement joins TRBV21-1 to TRBJ2-5; the table's D call TRBD1 went unverified against the DNA. TRBV21-1 is deemed a pseudogene. The CDR3 consists of 18 residues. The CDR3 nucleotides read TGTGCCAGCAGCATATATGTCGGGACAGGGGAGTACCAAGAGACCCAGTACTTC. Protein product: CASSIYVGTGEYQETQYF.

This chain's CDR3 is CASSFTGSPVEKLFF. The DNA for the CDR3 is TGTGCCAGCAGCTTCACAGGTTCTCCGGTGGAAAAACTGTTTTTT. V and J are TRBV2 and TRBJ1-4, with D tentatively TRBD1 (5 bases). V was pared by 6 bases and J by 8 bases, with 19 bases between. The CDR3 sequence is 15 residues long. Germline CDR1 and CDR2: SNHLY and FYNNEI.

This chain links TRBV30 with TRBJ1-4; 10 bases are a match to TRBD1. CDR1 and CDR2 (germline): GTSNPN, SVGIG (reference sequence). The trim removed 0 bases at V and 7 bases at J, leaving 2 bases unmatched. This CDR3 contains 14 residues. As DNA, the CDR3 is TGTGCCTGGAGTGTGGGACAGGGGCTTGAAAAACTGTTTTTT. This encodes CAWSVGQGLEKLFF.

This chain uses TRBV7-8 with TRBJ2-7; maybe TRBD1 (5 bases). The V gene lost 1 base and the J gene lost 3 bases, with 7 bases spanning the gap. The CDR3 sequence is 13 residues long. From germline, CDR1 is SGHVS and CDR2 FQNEAQ. This CDR3 reads CASSLVDSYEQYF. The DNA of the CDR3 is TGTGCCAGCAGCTTAGTCGACAGCTACGAGCAGTACTTC.

The chain carries TRBV10-3 and TRBJ2-6; D may be TRBD1 or TRBD2 (6 bases each). The length of the CDR3 is 15 residues. Germline V gene lookup returns CDR1 ENHRY and CDR2 SYGVKD. V lost 6 bases, J lost 4 bases, and 13 bases lay in between. The CDR3 sequence: CAISQGGHGANVLTF. The CDR3 DNA follows: TGTGCCATCAGCCAAGGGGGGCACGGGGCCAACGTCCTGACTTTC.

The chain couples TRBV9 to TRBJ2-5; the D is unclear. The ends were cut back, 0 bases at V and 3 bases at J, with 6 bases in the middle. This CDR3 comprises 13 residues. CDR1 is SGDLS, CDR2 YYNGEE, per germline. CDR3 sequence (DNA): TGTGCCAGCAGCGTAGGGCGTGAAGAGACCCAGTACTTC. Translated, it gives CASSVGREETQYF.

The chain uses TRBV6-1 and TRBJ1-4; the D gene is possibly TRBD1 (6 bases). Germline loops: CDR1 MNHNS, CDR2 SASEGT. CDR3 size: 14 residues. V lost 3 bases to trimming and J lost 8 bases, with 13 bases between them. The CDR3 nucleotides are TGTGCCAGCAGTGATAGTGGCAGGGGAGAAAAACTGTTTTTT. This translates into CASSDSGRGEKLFF.

The V call is TRBV5-1, the J call TRBJ2-5, with 13 bases identical to TRBD2. The V and J ends lost 4 bases and 5 bases, in that order; junction bases with no gene match: 8. The CDR3 covers 16 residues. The V gene's germline CDR1 is SGHRS and CDR2 YFSETQ. The chain's CDR3 is CASSPGLAGAGETQYF. The CDR3 DNA reads as TGCGCCAGCAGCCCCGGACTAGCGGGGGCAGGGGAGACCCAGTACTTC. Variable domain in full (rest from reference TRBV5-1 and TRBJ2-5): KAGVTQTPRYLIKTRGQQVTLSCSPISGHRSVSWYQQTPGQGLQFLFEYFSETQRNKGNFPGRFSGRQFSNSRSEMNVSTLELGDSALYLCASSPGLAGAGETQYFGPGTRLLVL.

The chain employs TRBV20-1 and TRBJ2-3; no clear D gene. CDR1 and CDR2 (germline): DFQATT, SNEGSKA (reference sequence). The V end lost 4 bases, the J end lost 3 bases, and 2 bases lay between the germline ends. This CDR3 is 10 amino acids long. The CDR3 loop reads CSATTDTQYF. Written as DNA, the CDR3 is TGCAGTGCTACTACAGATACGCAGTATTTT.

The genes are TRBV27 and TRBJ2-1, with TRBD2 as a possible D gene (5 bases). CDR3 length: 15 residues. The V end was cut by 1 base, the J end by 4 bases, with 11 bases between. Per the germline V gene, CDR1 is MNHEY and CDR2 is SMNVEV (reference sequence). The CDR3 spells CASSLYPGSYNEQFF. Written as DNA, the CDR3 is TGTGCCAGCAGTTTATACCCGGGATCGTACAATGAGCAGTTCTTC.